This record covers a single T cell receptor beta chain. Its antigen is unknown. Germline lookup yields CDR1 MNHNS and CDR2 SASEGT. Deletions cut 4 bases from V and 6 bases from J, with 18 bases between. The CDR3 length is 15 residues. This specimen belongs to a study of cytomegalovirus exposure and HLA in healthy donors. Overall study results and limits: The study listed approximately 170 cytomegalovirus-associated TCR beta chains.

The protocol was immunoSEQ multiplex PCR, while the TCRdb copy is restricted to in-frame clones and leaves out a portion. Of fewer than 85,000 clones in the sample, 96% are singletons; the top ten hold approximately 1.2%. Sequencing was performed on PBMCs. This sequence originates from a woman in her late teens or twenties in good health and CMV-seronegative. V is TRBV6-1 and J is TRBJ1-1; D is unclear. CDR3 in DNA: TGTGCCAGCAGTGCACCACCGGGGTATGGCGCTGAAGCTTTCTTT. Translating gives CASSAPPGYGAEAFF.